This is a list of T cell receptor beta chains from one sample in a study of blood T cell repertoires in COVID-19. Only in-frame clones appear in the TCRdb table, and some are missing; sequencing was by immunoSEQ multiplex PCR. This sample has about 180,000 clones, with about 90% found just once. Sequenced input: PBMCs or T cells enriched from blood (not recorded which). Receptor source: a human donor with acute COVID-19. The donor label of this sample is uncertain. Both conserved end residues are part of each CDR3. D genes are given only for firm matches. For some rows the clone size is stated as once, few or many, or as a class when expanded; others skip it.

>TRBV2|-|-|TRBJ2-7
TGTGCCAGCCGACAGGACCAGGGATACGAGCAGTACTTC
CASRQDQGYEQYF
>TRBV4-1|once|-|TRBJ2-7
TGCGCCAGCAGCCAAGATACGCCAAGAGGAATAGGCGAGCAGTACTTC
CASSQDTPRGIGEQYF
>TRBV9|once|TRBD1|TRBJ1-1
TGTGCCAGCAGCCCTCGGGACAGGGTGAACACTGAAGCTTTCTTT
CASSPRDRVNTEAFF
>TRBV6-5|-|-|TRBJ2-3
TGTGCCAGCTCGCCGGGGGTAGCTAGCACAGATACGCAGTATTTT
CASSPGVASTDTQYF
>TRBV30|-|-|TRBJ1-6
TGTGCCTGGAGTGCGAATTCACCCCTCCACTTT
CAWSANSPLHF
>TRBV19|few|TRBD1|TRBJ1-5
TGTGCCAGTAGTATAGGAAACAACAGGGGGCAAGGCAATCAGCCCCAGCATTTT
CASSIGNNRGQGNQPQHF
>TRBV7-2|-|-|TRBJ2-7
TGTGCCAGCAGCTTAACAGGAACGGGCTACGAGCAGTACTTC
CASSLTGTGYEQYF
>TRBV11-2|-|TRBD2|TRBJ2-3
TGTGCCAGCAGCCGTTCTACCCGTGGCGGGGGGGGCACAGATACGCAGTATTTT
CASSRSTRGGGGTDTQYF
>TRBV4-1|-|-|TRBJ2-7
TGCGCCAGCAGCCAAGACTTGGGCTTGGTCCTCTACGAGCAGTACTTC
CASSQDLGLVLYEQYF
>TRBV7-9|-|-|TRBJ1-1
TGTGCCAGCAGCCTACAGGATATCACTGAAGCTTTCTTT
CASSLQDITEAFF
>TRBV24-1|-|-|TRBJ1-5
TGTGCCACCAGTGATCGACAGTCGTCCCAGCCCCAGCATTTT
CATSDRQSSQPQHF
>TRBV7-9|-|TRBD2|TRBJ2-3
TGTGCCTCCCACCCGGGAGGGGCGGGGGGCACAGATACGCAGTATTTT
CASHPGGAGGTDTQYF
>TRBV5-1|-|-|TRBJ2-5
TGCGCCAGCAGCTTGGGGCAGGGCTGGTGGCAAGAGACCCAGTACTTC
CASSLGQGWWQETQYF
>TRBV6-1|-|-|TRBJ1-2
TGTGCCAGCAGTGATCCGGGTTTTTATGGCTACACCTTC
CASSDPGFYGYTF
>TRBV10-2|-|-|TRBJ2-5
TGCGCCAGCATTCCCGACAGTGAAGAGACCCAGTACTTC
CASIPDSEETQYF
>TRBV5-4|-|TRBD1|TRBJ2-2
TGTGCCAGCAGCTTGGATACAGGGGATACCGGGGAGCTGTTTTTT
CASSLDTGDTGELFF
>TRBV7-9|-|-|TRBJ1-6
TGTGCCAGCAGAGGGGTTGAGTCACCCCTCCACTTT
CASRGVESPLHF
>TRBV7-9|-|-|TRBJ2-7
TGTGCCAGCAGCTCTACAGGGCCACTCTCCTACGAGCAGTACTTC
CASSSTGPLSYEQYF